Listed here are 15 T cell receptor beta chains from one sample, sequenced in a study of blood T cell repertoires in COVID-19. The method was immunoSEQ multiplex PCR; TCRdb's version includes in-frame clones alone and lacks a portion of them. The table lists under 400,000 clones, roughly nine tenths of them singletons. Sequencing was done on a sample of peripheral blood. Receptors originate from a woman aged 55-75 years with COVID-19, enrolled during active disease.

J is TRBJ1-1 and V is TRBV7-3, with D maybe TRBD1 (5 bases). Germline CDR1 reads SGHTA; CDR2 reads FQGTGA. The CDR3 spans 16 residues. V lost 4 bases and J lost 3, with 18 bases in between. As DNA, the CDR3 is TGTGCCAGCAGCTCCAGGTCAGGGTTTCAGGACACTGAAGCTTTCTTT. This translates into CASSSRSGFQDTEAFF.

V is TRBV24-1 and J is TRBJ2-1; possibly TRBD2 for D (5 bases). V lost 2 bases and J 1 base, leaving 8 bases between the germline ends. Germline CDR1 is KGHDR and CDR2 is SFDVKD. The length of the CDR3 is 15 residues. DNA of the CDR3: TGTGCCACCAGTGATTCGAGGGCTTCCTACAATGAGCAGTTCTTC. It specifies CATSDSRASYNEQFF.

V and J are TRBV27 and TRBJ1-1; D not resolved. This CDR3 has 14 amino acids. Trimming removed 5 bases from V and 1 base from J, with 11 bases in between. The germline gives CDR1 MNHEY, CDR2 SMNVEV (reference sequence). The CDR3 is CASSPSLANTEAFF. The CDR3 DNA follows: TGTGCCAGCAGTCCCTCATTGGCGAACACTGAAGCTTTCTTT.

The rearrangement uses TRBV9 and TRBJ2-7; 8 nucleotides line up with TRBD2. V shed 4 bases and J 2 bases; nucleotides not matched to a gene: 11. Germline lookup yields CDR1 SGDLS and CDR2 YYNGEE. The length of the CDR3 is 16 residues. The CDR3 loop reads CASSPPYAGGAYEQYF. For the CDR3, the DNA is TGTGCCAGCAGCCCCCCATATGCGGGGGGCGCCTACGAGCAGTACTTC.

The chain couples TRBV3-1 (or the pseudogene TRBV3-2) to TRBJ2-5; a weak D match, TRBD2 (7 bases). The CDR3 is 18 residues long. The V gene's germline CDR1 is LGHDT and CDR2 YNNKEL (reference sequence). Trimming removed 4 bases from V and 0 bases from J, with 21 bases in between. Written as DNA, the CDR3 is TGTGCCAGCAGCCCCACGGGGGGCCAGCGGGGTTACCAAGAGACCCAGTACTTC. Protein: CASSPTGGQRGYQETQYF.

The CDR3 DNA sequence: TGTGCCAGCAGCTTGTCGGCGGGGGCTGGCACAGATACGCAGTATTTT. The encoded protein is CASSLSAGAGTDTQYF. The chain recombines TRBV5-4 with TRBJ2-3; possibly TRBD2 for D (7 bases). CDR1 SGHNT and CDR2 YYREEE come from the germline V gene (reference sequence). CDR3 size: 16 residues. V was pared by 1 base and J by 1 base, with 13 bases between.

The chain employs TRBV5-1 and TRBJ1-6, with 7 bases fitting TRBD1. The CDR3 is 14 amino acids. V shed 2 bases, J shed 7 bases, and the junction held 3 bases outside the gene matches. Germline CDR1 SGHRS, CDR2 YFSETQ. In DNA, the CDR3 is TGCGCCAGCAGCTTCAAGGGGGCCAATTCACCCCTCCACTTT. Protein: CASSFKGANSPLHF.

Remarks on this clone: This same CDR3 is encoded by further DNA sequences in the sample. This sequence joins TRBV5-1 and TRBJ1-1; 8 bases line up with TRBD1. After removal of 0 bases from V and 2 bases from J, the junction contained 0 bases not matched to a gene. The CDR3 has 14 amino acids. CDR1 and CDR2 (germline): SGHRS, YFSETQ. Here the CDR3 DNA reads TGCGCCAGCAGCTTGGCAGGGGGCAACACTGAAGCTTTCTTT. Protein sequence: CASSLAGGNTEAFF.

V usage is TRBV19 and J usage is TRBJ1-5; 8 nucleotides agree with TRBD1. The CDR3 has 16 residues. In germline, CDR1 is LNHDA, CDR2 SQIVND (reference sequence). Unmatched junction bases numbered 10, after V lost 3 bases and J lost 6 bases. This chain's CDR3 is CASSILPGGFGQPQHF. CDR3 sequence (DNA): TGTGCCAGTAGTATCTTACCAGGGGGCTTTGGTCAGCCCCAGCATTTT.

This rearrangement joins TRBV7-9 to TRBJ1-2, with a tentative D call TRBD1 (5 bases). The CDR3 extends over 12 amino acids. V lost 6 bases to trimming and J lost 7 bases, with 12 bases between them. In germline, CDR1 is SEHNR, CDR2 FQNEAQ (reference sequence). The CDR3 here is CASSHSGGGYTF. The CDR3 DNA sequence: TGTGCCAGCAGTCACAGCGGGGGTGGCTACACCTTC.

V gene TRBV6-1 combines with J gene TRBJ1-2; D is unclear. The length of the CDR3 is 12 residues. Trimming removed 3 bases at V and 7 bases at J, with 9 bases between. From germline, CDR1 is MNHNS and CDR2 SASEGT. CDR3 residues: CASSEFQIGYTF. CDR3 coding DNA: TGTGCCAGCAGTGAGTTTCAGATTGGCTACACCTTC.

The chain is built from TRBV3-1 (or the pseudogene TRBV3-2) and TRBJ2-1; 8 bases line up with TRBD2. V lost 4 bases, J lost 4 bases, and 9 bases stayed unmatched. This CDR3 comprises 16 residues. CDR1 is LGHDT, CDR2 YNNKEL, per germline (reference sequence). The CDR3 sequence is CASSPTGAGGYNEQFF. The CDR3, as DNA: TGTGCCAGCAGCCCCACGGGGGCGGGGGGTTACAATGAGCAGTTCTTC.

The chain uses TRBV6-5 and TRBJ2-7; TRBD2 matches 8 bases. This CDR3 comprises 15 residues. Per germline, CDR1 MNHEY and CDR2 SVGAGI. J was trimmed by 1 base and V by 5 bases; bases with no gene match: 7. The CDR3 spells CASSLRGGPSYEQYF. The DNA of the CDR3 is TGTGCCAGCAGTCTCCGCGGGGGGCCTTCCTACGAGCAGTACTTC.

The V gene is TRBV5-1, the J gene TRBJ1-2, with 10 bases fitting TRBD1. The J segment lost 8 bases and the V segment lost 4 bases, leaving 5 bases of the junction unmatched. Looked up from germline, CDR1 is SGHRS and CDR2 is YFSETQ. CDR3 size: 13 residues. The CDR3 coding sequence is TGCGCCAGCAGCGCGACAGGGGGCAGGGGCTACACCTTC. This gives the protein CASSATGGRGYTF.

Written as DNA, the CDR3 is TGTGCCAGCAGCGAACCGGGACTAGCTGAACGTGAGCAGTTCTTC. Translated: CASSEPGLAEREQFF. The J gene is TRBJ2-1, the V gene TRBV7-9; 9 bases fit TRBD2. The CDR3 is 15 residues long. Germline V CDR1 and CDR2: SEHNR, FQNEAQ (reference sequence). V gave up 5 bases and J gave up 9 bases; unmatched junction bases: 11.